Each of the 27 T cell receptor beta chains below was sequenced from the same sample in a study of tumor-infiltrating lymphocytes in primary liver carcinoma. Germline DNA was extracted too, while blood RNA derived from unsorted whole blood. TCR beta cDNA was reverse-transcribed from approximately 0.45 ug of total RNA. The reaction used a constant-region primer and ProtoScript II reverse transcriptase. Libraries for TCR beta were built through three nested multiplex PCR rounds, which together made up a slightly modified ARM-PCR procedure. The opening two PCR rounds, approximately 10 cycles each, paired TRBV1-TRBV30 forward primers with a C-beta reverse primer. TCRdb called the multiplex PCR reads again in MiXCR, with one record for every CDR3 protein. The table includes approximately 310,000 distinct CDR3 sequences, 55% to 65% detected once. Material for sequencing was peripheral blood. These receptors all come from a man aged 35-49 years with primary liver carcinoma and hepatitis B virus infection.

This clonotype was seen a handful of times. The conserved closing phenylalanine or tryptophan is absent in this CDR3, likely reflecting a read error. This rearrangement joins TRBV10-2 to TRBJ2-4, with 7 positions matching TRBD2. This CDR3 region has 15 residues. CDR1 WSHSY and CDR2 SAAADI come from the germline V gene. CDR3: CASSARAGAANIQYL. In DNA form, the CDR3 reads TGTGCCAGCAGTGCTAGGGCGGGAGCGGCAAACATTCAGTACCTC.

This clonotype was counted a single time. No conserved phenylalanine or tryptophan is present at the end of the CDR3, so a read error is the likely explanation. The gene calls are TRBV4-1 and TRBJ2-1; 7 nucleotides agree with TRBD2. This CDR3 region has 15 residues. Germline V gene data show CDR1 as MGHRA and CDR2 as YSYEKL. Trimming took 3 bases from V and 7 from J; bases not matched to a gene: 9. The CDR3 reads CASSQASGLRNEQFL. CDR3 bases: TGCGCCAGCAGCCAGGCTAGCGGCCTGAGGAATGAGCAGTTCTTA.

This sequence joins TRBV12-3 or TRBV12-4 and TRBJ2-3, with no clear D. CDR3 length equals 13 residues. Trimming shortened V by 10 bases and J by 6 bases, and 17 bases separated the two germline ends. This CDR3 reads CANSQLSPDTQYF. For the CDR3, the DNA is TGTGCCAACAGCCAACTTAGCCCGGATACGCAGTATTTT.

In the case of this clonotype: Likely a read error: the CDR3 ends without its conserved phenylalanine or tryptophan. V gene TRBV4-1 combines with J gene TRBJ2-1, with a tentative D call TRBD2 (5 bases). Germline V CDR1 and CDR2: MGHRA, YSYEKL. The CDR3 sequence is 16 residues long. CDR3 sequence: CASGQVDLISYNEQFS. DNA of the CDR3: TGCGCCAGCGGCCAGGTGGACTTGATATCCTACAATGAGCAGTTCTCC.

A note on this clonotype: The germline gene is not matched at one end of the junction; a read error may be the cause. This chain joins TRBV28 and TRBJ1-4; D call uncertain. The CDR3 is made up of 12 amino acids. Germline V CDR1 and CDR2: MDHEN, SYDVKM. The CDR3 loop is CASTIRNEKPFF. In nucleotides, the CDR3 is TGTGCCAGTACAATCCGGAATGAAAAACCGTTTTTT.

This clonotype was observed a few times. This rearrangement joins TRBV6-2 or TRBV6-3 to TRBJ2-2, with 9 bases lining up with TRBD2. Germline V gene lookup returns CDR1 MNHEY and CDR2 SVGEGT. The CDR3 consists of 15 residues. V shed 6 bases, J shed 3 bases, and the junction held 5 bases outside the gene matches. CDR3 region: CASRLAGAYTGELFF. The CDR3 DNA is TGTGCCAGCAGATTAGCGGGAGCTTACACCGGGGAGCTGTTTTTT.

Points on this clonotype: A single base separates this from a much larger clone, so it may be a read error. The chain combines TRBV6-2 or TRBV6-3 with TRBJ1-2; 7 bases line up with TRBD1. From germline, CDR1 is MNHEY and CDR2 SVGEGT. This CDR3 comprises 12 residues. CDR3 in amino acids: CTSSDRDYGYTF. DNA of the CDR3: TGTACCAGCAGTGACAGGGATTATGGCTACACCTTC.

To note about this clonotype: Since a much larger clone is just one base distant, this may be a read error. The chain recombines TRBV6-6 with TRBJ2-5, with 7 bases matching TRBD1. V was clipped by 11 bases and J by 4 bases; unmatched bases: 7. Germline V gene lookup returns CDR1 MNHNY and CDR2 SVGAGI (reference sequence). CDR3 length equals 12 residues. The CDR3 sequence: CACTGDRETQYF. The CDR3 region has the DNA TGTGCCTGTACAGGGGACCGAGAGACCCAGTACTTC.

Comment on this clonotype: A clone one base away is much larger, so this may be a read error. CDR3 DNA: TGTGCCAGCAGCCTGAGAGAGATAACCACAGATACGCAGTATTTT. It is translated as CASSLREITTDTQYF. The chain couples TRBV12-3 or TRBV12-4 to TRBJ2-3; D gene ambiguous. Between the trimmed V and J ends, which lost 6 bases and 2 bases, there was a span of 15 bases. The CDR3 has 15 amino acids.

This clonotype was detected many times. This rearrangement joins TRBV29-1 to TRBJ2-1; D gene unclear. Trimming stripped 6 bases from V and 2 bases from J, with 11 bases between. This CDR3 has 13 amino acids. Germline V gene lookup returns CDR1 SQVTM and CDR2 ANQGSEA. DNA for the CDR3: TGCAGCGTGAGGAGTTGGGCCTACAATGAGCAGTTCTTC. Translating it yields CSVRSWAYNEQFF.

In the case of this clonotype: Sequence at one end of the junction differs from germline and may be a read error. The CDR3 DNA reads TGTACCAGCAGCTTAGATGGAGTTGCATACGAGCAGTACTTC. This translates into CTSSLDGVAYEQYF. This chain joins TRBV11-2 and TRBJ2-7; D is ambiguous. CDR3 size: 14 residues. CDR1 is SGHAT and CDR2 is FQNNGV in the germline V gene.

This clonotype came up once. At one boundary the junction diverges from the germline segment, which might be a read error. CDR3 in amino acids: CNVAADRGEQNF. CDR3 nucleotides: TGCAACGTTGCGGCGGATCGGGGCGAGCAGAACTTC. This chain links TRBV29-1 with TRBJ2-7, with D possibly called TRBD1 or TRBD2 (5 bases each). This CDR3 is 12 amino acids long. CDR1 and CDR2 (germline): SQVTM, ANQGSEA.

Comment on this clonotype: An end of the junction does not agree with germline; a read error may underlie this. The chain combines TRBV12-3 or TRBV12-4 with TRBJ1-1, with a weak D call TRBD1 (6 bases). CDR3 length: 14 residues. CDR3: CASSSADRNSEAFF. Here the CDR3 DNA reads TGTGCCAGCAGTTCGGCTGACAGGAACAGTGAAGCTTTCTTT.

About this clonotype: One end of the junction fails to match germline, which may point to a read error. The chain links TRBV29-1 to TRBJ2-3; 8 bases agree with TRBD2. Germline loops: CDR1 SQVTM, CDR2 ANQGSEA. The CDR3 covers 15 residues. CDR3 bases: TGCAGCGTTTCGATAGCGGGGATTAGCATAGATACGCAGTATTTT. It codes for CSVSIAGISIDTQYF.

Many counts were recorded for this clonotype. J is TRBJ2-2 and V is TRBV6-6, with 13 bases matching TRBD2. The CDR3 contains 17 residues. CDR1 and CDR2 from the germline V gene are MNHNY and SVGAGI (reference sequence). V trimming: 6 bases; J trimming: 2 bases; junction bases outside the gene matches: 6. DNA of the CDR3: TGTGCCAGCAGCCGCCGGACTAGCGGGAGAAACACCGGGGAGCTGTTTTTT. Translated: CASSRRTSGRNTGELFF.

The chain links TRBV20-1 to TRBJ2-3, with 7 positions matching TRBD2. Germline CDR1 DFQATT, CDR2 SNEGSKA (reference sequence). This CDR3 has 15 amino acids. The V gene end was trimmed by 5 bases and the J gene end by 1 base; junction bases not matched to a gene: 9. CDR3 region: CSAPDSTSGTDTQYF. CDR3 coding DNA: TGCAGTGCTCCCGATTCCACTAGCGGCACAGATACGCAGTATTTT.

As concerns this clonotype: Likely a read error: the CDR3 ends without its conserved phenylalanine or tryptophan. This CDR3 reads CASSYIYTTEAFC. The CDR3 DNA reads TGTGCCAGCAGTTACATATACACCACTGAAGCTTTCTGT. The gene calls are TRBV6-2 or TRBV6-3 and TRBJ1-1; D ambiguous. V lost 2 bases, J lost 4 bases, and 8 bases lay in between. CDR1 is MNHEY, CDR2 SVGEGT, per germline. The CDR3 has 13 residues.

On this clonotype itself: A much bigger clone sits one base away, suggesting this may be a read error. This chain uses TRBV6-6 with TRBJ2-2; 10 bases map to TRBD2. Germline V lookup: CDR1 MNHNY, CDR2 SVGAGI (reference sequence). The CDR3 is 18 residues long. CDR3 sequence: CASRDPTGAGGGTGEPFF. For the CDR3, the DNA is TGTGCCAGCAGAGATCCGACAGGAGCGGGAGGGGGGACCGGGGAGCCGTTTTTT.

The sample holds a few counts of this clonotype. This sequence joins TRBV12-3 or TRBV12-4 and TRBJ2-7; D is uncertain. The CDR3 length is 12 residues. The germline V and J ends were trimmed by 5 bases and 2 bases, with 7 bases remaining between them. The CDR3 protein is CASSHGTYEQYF. The CDR3 DNA reads TGTGCCAGCAGTCATGGGACCTACGAGCAGTACTTC.

This clonotype ranks as medium-sized. The CDR3: CASSSLVYNEQFF. CDR3 coding DNA: TGTGCCAGCAGCTCCCTAGTATACAATGAGCAGTTCTTC. This chain connects TRBV11-2 to TRBJ2-1; D gene uncertain. V was pared by 4 bases and J by 4 bases, with 8 bases between. Germline loops: CDR1 SGHAT, CDR2 FQNNGV. This CDR3 spans 13 amino acids.

Comments on this clonotype: A much larger clone lies one base from this, so it may be a read error. This rearrangement joins TRBV29-1 to TRBJ1-1; no clear D gene. This CDR3 contains 10 residues. Germline V gene lookup returns CDR1 SQVTM and CDR2 ANQGSEA. The CDR3 nucleotides read TGCAGGTCCGGGAACACTGAAGCTTTCTTT. As protein: CRSGNTEAFF.

This clonotype appeared many times. This chain joins TRBV12-3 or TRBV12-4 and TRBJ1-2; tentative D call: TRBD1 (6 bases). CDR3 length: 14 amino acids. V lost 6 bases and J lost 4, with 15 bases in between. In DNA form, the CDR3 reads TGTGCCAGCAGACCAGGGGCTCCGGGCTATGGCTACACCTTC. Translated: CASRPGAPGYGYTF.

Ten or more counts support this clonotype. This chain connects TRBV11-2 to TRBJ2-3; 10 bases align to TRBD2. CDR3 size: 16 residues. With V trimmed by 3 bases and J by 6 bases, 9 bases remained unmatched. Germline V gene data show CDR1 as SGHAT and CDR2 as FQNNGV. In DNA form, the CDR3 reads TGTGCCAGCAGCTTGGGTCAAGCGGGAGGGCGGGATACGCAGTATTTT. Protein sequence: CASSLGQAGGRDTQYF.

To note about this clonotype: With a much larger clone just one base away, this may be a read error. The chain has TRBV6-2 or TRBV6-3 and TRBJ1-5, with a possible D match to TRBD1 (6 bases). Germline-derived CDR1 and CDR2 are MNHEY and SVGEGT. V lost 5 bases and J 2 bases, leaving 13 bases between the germline ends. The CDR3 contains 15 residues. The CDR3 sequence: CASSPPRTGNQPQHF. Written as DNA, the CDR3 is TGTGCCAGCAGTCCGCCCAGGACAGGCAATCAGCCCCAGCATTTT.

The count of this clonotype is one. At one boundary the junction diverges from the germline segment, which might be a read error. The chain recombines TRBV11-1 with TRBJ2-3, with D perhaps matching TRBD1 (5 bases). Germline V gene sequence: CDR1 SGHAT, CDR2 FQDESV (reference sequence). CDR3 size: 13 residues. CDR3 sequence (DNA): TGTGCCAGCAGCCGCAAAGGGGCAGATACGCTGTATTTT. Its protein product is CASSRKGADTLYF. Filled out from reference TRBV11-1 and TRBJ2-3, the complete variable domain reads EAEVAQSPRYKITEKSQAVAFWCDPISGHATLYWYRQILGQGPELLVQFQDESVVDDSQLPKDRFSAERLKGVDSTLKIQPAELGDSAMYLCASSRKGADTLYFGPGTRLTVL.

A note on this clonotype: In this CDR3 the conserved last residue, phenylalanine or tryptophan, is missing, so a read error is likely. The chain has TRBV11-3 and TRBJ1-6; the D is unclear. The germline V gene encodes CDR1 SGHNT and CDR2 YENEEA. This CDR3 has 15 residues. Trimming removed 1 base from V and 9 bases from J, with 13 bases in between. The CDR3 DNA sequence: TGTGCCAGCAGCTTAGGTATAGCGTCGAGTTCACCCCTCCACTCT. It codes for CASSLGIASSSPLHS.

A remark on this clonotype: An end of the junction does not agree with germline; a read error may underlie this. V is TRBV5-1 and J is TRBJ2-2, with a tentative D call TRBD2 (6 bases). The CDR3 spans 15 residues. Germline-derived CDR1 and CDR2 are SGHRS and YFSETQ. The CDR3 DNA sequence: TGCGCCAGCAGCTTGGCAGGAGGGAACACCGGGGACCTGTTTTTT. Its protein product is CASSLAGGNTGDLFF. The whole variable domain, filled in from reference TRBV5-1 and TRBJ2-2, reads KAGVTQTPRYLIKTRGQQVTLSCSPISGHRSVSWYQQTPGQGLQFLFEYFSETQRNKGNFPGRFSGRQFSNSRSEMNVSTLELGDSALYLCASSLAGGNTGDLFFGEGSRLTVL.